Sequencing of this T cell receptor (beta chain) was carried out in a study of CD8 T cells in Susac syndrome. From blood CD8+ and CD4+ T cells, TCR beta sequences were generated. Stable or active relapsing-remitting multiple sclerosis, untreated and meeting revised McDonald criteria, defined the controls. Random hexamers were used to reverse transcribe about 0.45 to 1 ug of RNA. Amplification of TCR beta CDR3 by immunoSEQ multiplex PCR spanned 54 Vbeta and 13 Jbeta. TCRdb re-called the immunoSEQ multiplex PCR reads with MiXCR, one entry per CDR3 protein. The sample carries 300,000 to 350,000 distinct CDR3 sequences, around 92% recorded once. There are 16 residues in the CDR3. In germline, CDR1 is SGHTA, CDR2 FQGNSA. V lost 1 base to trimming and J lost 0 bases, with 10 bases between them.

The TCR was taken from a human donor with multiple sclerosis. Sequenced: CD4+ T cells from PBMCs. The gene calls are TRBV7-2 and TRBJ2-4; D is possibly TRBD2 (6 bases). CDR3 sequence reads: CASSLGVGRAKNIQYF. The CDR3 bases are TGTGCCAGCAGCTTAGGGGTCGGGAGAGCCAAAAACATTCAGTACTTC.